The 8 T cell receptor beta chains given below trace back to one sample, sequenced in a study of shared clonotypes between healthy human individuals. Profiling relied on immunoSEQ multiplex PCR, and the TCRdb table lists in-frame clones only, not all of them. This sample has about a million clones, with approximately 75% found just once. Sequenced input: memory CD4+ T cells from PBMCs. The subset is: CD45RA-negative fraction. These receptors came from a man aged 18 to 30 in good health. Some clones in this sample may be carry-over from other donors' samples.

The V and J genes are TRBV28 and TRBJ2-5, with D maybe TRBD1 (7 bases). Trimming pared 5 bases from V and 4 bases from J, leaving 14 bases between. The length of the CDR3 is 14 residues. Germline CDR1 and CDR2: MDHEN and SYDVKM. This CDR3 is CASSPRQGGETQYF. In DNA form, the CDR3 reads TGTGCCAGCAGTCCGAGACAGGGAGGAGAGACCCAGTACTTC. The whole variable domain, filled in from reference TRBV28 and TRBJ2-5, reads DVKVTQSSRYLVKRTGEKVFLECVQDMDHENMFWYRQDPGLGLRLIYFSYDVKMKEKGDIPEGYSVSREKKERFSLILESASTNQTSMYLCASSPRQGGETQYFGPGTRLLVL.

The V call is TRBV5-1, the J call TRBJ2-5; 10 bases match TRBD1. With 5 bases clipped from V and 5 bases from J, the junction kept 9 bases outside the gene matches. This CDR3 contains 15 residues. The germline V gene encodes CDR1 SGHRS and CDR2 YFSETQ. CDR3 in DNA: TGCGCCAGCAGTCCACTGACAGGGGGCGCGGAGACCCAGTACTTC. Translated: CASSPLTGGAETQYF.

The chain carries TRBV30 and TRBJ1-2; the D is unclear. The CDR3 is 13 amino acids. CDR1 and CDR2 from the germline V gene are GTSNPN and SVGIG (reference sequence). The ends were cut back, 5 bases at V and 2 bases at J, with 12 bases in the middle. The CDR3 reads CAWGAGRNYGYTF. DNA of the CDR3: TGTGCCTGGGGAGCGGGGAGGAACTATGGCTACACCTTC.

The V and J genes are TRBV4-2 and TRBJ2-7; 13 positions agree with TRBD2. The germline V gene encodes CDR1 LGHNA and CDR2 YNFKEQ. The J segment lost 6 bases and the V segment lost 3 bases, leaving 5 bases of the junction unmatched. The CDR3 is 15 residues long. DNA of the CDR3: TGTGCCAGCAGCCATTCGACTAGCGGGAGGCCCGAGCAGTACTTC. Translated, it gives CASSHSTSGRPEQYF.

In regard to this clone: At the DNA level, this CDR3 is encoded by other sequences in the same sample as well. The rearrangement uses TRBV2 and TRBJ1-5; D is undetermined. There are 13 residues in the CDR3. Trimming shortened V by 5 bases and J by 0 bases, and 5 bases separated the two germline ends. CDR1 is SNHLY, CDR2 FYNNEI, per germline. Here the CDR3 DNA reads TGTGCCAGCAGTTTATATAGCAATCAGCCCCAGCATTTT. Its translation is CASSLYSNQPQHF.

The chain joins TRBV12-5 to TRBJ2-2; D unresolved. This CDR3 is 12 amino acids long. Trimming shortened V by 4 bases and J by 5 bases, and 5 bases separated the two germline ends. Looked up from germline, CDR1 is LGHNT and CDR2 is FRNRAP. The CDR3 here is CASGYQTGELFF. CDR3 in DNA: TGTGCTAGTGGTTATCAAACCGGGGAGCTGTTTTTT. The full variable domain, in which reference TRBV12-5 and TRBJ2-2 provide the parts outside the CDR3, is DARVTQTPRHKVTEMGQEVTMRCQPILGHNTVFWYRQTMMQGLELLAYFRNRAPLDDSGMPKDRFSAEMPDATLATLKIQPSEPRDSAVYFCASGYQTGELFFGEGSRLTVL.

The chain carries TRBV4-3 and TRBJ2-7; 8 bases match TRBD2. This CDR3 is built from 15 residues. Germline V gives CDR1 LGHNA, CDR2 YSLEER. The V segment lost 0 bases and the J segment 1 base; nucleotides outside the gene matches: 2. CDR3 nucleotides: TGCGCCAGCAGCCAAGAACGGGAGGGTTCCTACGAGCAGTACTTC. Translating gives CASSQEREGSYEQYF.

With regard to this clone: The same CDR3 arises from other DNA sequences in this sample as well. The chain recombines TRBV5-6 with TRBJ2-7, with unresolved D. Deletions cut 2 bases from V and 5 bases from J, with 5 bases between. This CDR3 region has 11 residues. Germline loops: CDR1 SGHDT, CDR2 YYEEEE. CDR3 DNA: TGTGCCAGCAGCTTAGCCCACGAGCAGTACTTC. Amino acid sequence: CASSLAHEQYF. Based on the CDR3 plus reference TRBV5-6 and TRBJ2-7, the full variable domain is DAGVTQSPTHLIKTRGQQVTLRCSPKSGHDTVSWYQQALGQGPQFIFQYYEEEERQRGNFPDRFSGHQFPNYSSELNVNALLLGDSALYLCASSLAHEQYFGPGTRLTVT.